Below, one T cell receptor beta chain is given with its context. This record belongs to a study of blood T cell repertoires in COVID-19. As for the study in general: COVID-19 samples from acute and convalescent phases originated in the United States, Italy and Spain. T cells, B-cell-depleted T cells, or PBMCs provided the cDNA or gDNA that served as material.

The CDR3 contains 13 residues. With 3 bases removed from V and 11 bases from J, the gap between germline ends came to 16 bases. CDR1 is ENHRY, CDR2 SYGVKD, per germline. As originally analysed: Cell counts per sample came from amplifying reference gene primers. Generated by immunoSEQ multiplex PCR, the TCRdb table keeps only in-frame clones and is missing some. D and trimming come from the DNA, and the V and J calls and clone size come from that table. The sample has some 53,000 clones; around 84% are singletons. The specimen sequenced was peripheral blood. This TCR came from a man aged 65 to 79 with acute or convalescent COVID-19. V and J are TRBV10-3 and TRBJ1-1; possibly TRBD1 for D (6 bases). The CDR3 reads CAISDPDSPRAFF. The CDR3 coding sequence is TGTGCCATCAGTGACCCGGACAGCCCTAGGGCTTTCTTT.